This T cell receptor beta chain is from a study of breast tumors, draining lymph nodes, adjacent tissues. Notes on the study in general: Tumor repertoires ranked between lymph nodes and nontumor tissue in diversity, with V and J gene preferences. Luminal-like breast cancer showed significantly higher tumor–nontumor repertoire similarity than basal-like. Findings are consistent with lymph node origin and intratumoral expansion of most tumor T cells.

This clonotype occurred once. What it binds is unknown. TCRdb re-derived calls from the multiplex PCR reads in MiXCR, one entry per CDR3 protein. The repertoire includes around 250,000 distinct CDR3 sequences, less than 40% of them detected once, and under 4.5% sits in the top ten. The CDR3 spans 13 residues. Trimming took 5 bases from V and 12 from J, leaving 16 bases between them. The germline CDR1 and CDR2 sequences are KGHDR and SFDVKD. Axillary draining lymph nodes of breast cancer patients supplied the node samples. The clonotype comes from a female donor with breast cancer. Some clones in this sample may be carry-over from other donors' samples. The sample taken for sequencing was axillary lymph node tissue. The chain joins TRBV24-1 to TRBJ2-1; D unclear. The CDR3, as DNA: TGTGCCACCAGTGCTGGATTAGTTGGCGGGCAGTTCTTC. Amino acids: CATSAGLVGGQFF.